The 32 T cell receptor beta chains below all came from one sample that was sequenced in a study of cytomegalovirus exposure and HLA in healthy donors (TCRdb year 2017). The library was produced with the immunoSEQ multiplex PCR assay. For the multiplex PCR, a mixture combining 60 forward primers for TCR Vbeta segments and 13 reverse primers for TCR Jbeta segments was used. This immuneACCESS table, as held by TCRdb, lists in-frame sequences with V and J called but not all clones. Of the missing ones, under half trace to an unresolved V gene in checked studies; the others have no known cause. The sample table shows nearly 110,000 clones, and about three quarters are seen once. Jointly, the top ten make up roughly 0.79% of the sample. Sequencing was carried out using PBMCs. The receptors were sampled from a boy aged 5-17 years in good health and CMV-seronegative.

The J gene is TRBJ1-1, the V gene TRBV18; weak D call: TRBD1 (5 bases). Trimming took 6 bases from V and 11 from J, leaving 13 bases between them. Germline V gene data show CDR1 as KGHSH and CDR2 as LQKENI. The CDR3 contains 11 residues. The CDR3 loop reads CASSPGLEAFF. Here the CDR3 DNA reads TGTGCCAGCTCCCCAGGGTTGGAGGCTTTCTTT.

The chain links TRBV28 to TRBJ1-3; tentatively, D is TRBD1 (5 bases). There are 16 residues in the CDR3. Looked up from germline, CDR1 is MDHEN and CDR2 is SYDVKM. V was pared by 6 bases and J by 0 bases, with 15 bases between. The CDR3: CASRIRGGTSGNTIYF. The CDR3 coding sequence is TGTGCCAGCAGAATCCGGGGGGGGACCTCTGGAAACACCATATATTTT.

The rearrangement uses TRBV7-3 and TRBJ1-2; no firm D call. Germline CDR1 SGHTA, CDR2 FQGTGA. The V and J ends lost 3 bases and 3 bases respectively, with 11 bases between them. This CDR3 is built from 14 residues. The CDR3 DNA is TGTGCCAGCAGCTTCGGAGCGGGAGACTATGGCTACACCTTC. It specifies CASSFGAGDYGYTF.

This clone came up a few times. This chain uses TRBV29-1 with TRBJ2-7; no reliable D call. Trimming removed 4 bases at V and 3 bases at J, with 10 bases between. Germline-derived CDR1 and CDR2 are SQVTM and ANQGSEA. The CDR3 runs 12 residues. The CDR3 DNA follows: TGCAGCGTTGGGAACAGTCTCTACGAGCAGTACTTC. Translated, it gives CSVGNSLYEQYF.

V and J are TRBV30 and TRBJ2-2; D gene unclear. The CDR3 loop spans 13 amino acids. The V gene's germline CDR1 is GTSNPN and CDR2 SVGIG (reference sequence). V lost 3 bases and J lost 2, with 7 bases in between. CDR3 region: CAWRASNTGELFF. CDR3 DNA sequence: TGTGCCTGGAGAGCATCCAACACCGGGGAGCTGTTTTTT. The full variable domain, with the rest looked up from reference TRBV30 and TRBJ2-2, is SQTIHQWPATLVQPVGSPLSLECTVEGTSNPNLYWYRQAAGRGLQLLFYSVGIGQISSEVPQNLSASRPQDRQFILSSKKLLLSDSGFYLCAWRASNTGELFFGEGSRLTVL.

A few counts support this clone. The gene calls are TRBV28 and TRBJ2-2; D not certain. V was trimmed by 5 bases and J by 6 bases, leaving 16 bases between them. This CDR3 has 15 amino acids. Germline V gene lookup returns CDR1 MDHEN and CDR2 SYDVKM. The CDR3 nucleotides are TGTGCCAGCAGTCCCCGTCACAGACCATCCGGGGAGCTGTTTTTT. This sequence encodes CASSPRHRPSGELFF.

The chain combines TRBV7-2 with TRBJ2-1, with 7 bases that match TRBD2. The CDR3 consists of 12 residues. J was trimmed by 15 bases and V by 1 base; bases with no gene match: 6. Germline CDR1 SGHTA, CDR2 FQGNSA. CDR3 sequence (DNA): TGTGCCAGCAGCTTAGGTTCGGCTAGCGGGTTCTTC. Its translation is CASSLGSASGFF.

This clone was recorded only once. This chain links TRBV21-1 with TRBJ1-1; the table's D gene call, TRBD1, was not cross checked with the DNA. TRBV21-1 is given as a pseudogene. This CDR3 is built from 13 residues. The CDR3 bases are TGTGCCACTGGGGGACACCCGAACACTGAAGCTTTCTTT. Amino acid sequence: CATGGHPNTEAFF.

This chain links TRBV14 with TRBJ1-2; no definite D call. The CDR3 contains 13 residues. The germline gives CDR1 SGHDN, CDR2 FVKESK. V lost 1 base to trimming and J lost 2 bases, with 5 bases between them. The CDR3 loop reads CASSQGANYGYTF. CDR3 DNA sequence: TGTGCCAGCAGCCAAGGGGCGAACTATGGCTACACCTTC.

The chain couples TRBV28 to TRBJ2-3, with D tentatively TRBD2 (6 bases). Germline V gene lookup returns CDR1 MDHEN and CDR2 SYDVKM. V lost 3 bases and J lost 3, with 10 bases in between. The CDR3 sequence is 14 residues long. The CDR3 DNA is TGTGCCAGCAGTTTGATCGGGGGTACAGATACGCAGTATTTT. It is translated as CASSLIGGTDTQYF. Based on the CDR3 plus reference TRBV28 and TRBJ2-3, the full variable domain is DVKVTQSSRYLVKRTGEKVFLECVQDMDHENMFWYRQDPGLGLRLIYFSYDVKMKEKGDIPEGYSVSREKKERFSLILESASTNQTSMYLCASSLIGGTDTQYFGPGTRLTVL.

This chain connects TRBV6-1 to TRBJ2-5, with TRBD1 matching over 8 bases. Trimming cost V 1 base and J 5 bases; bases outside gene matches: 9. Looked up from germline, CDR1 is MNHNS and CDR2 is SASEGT. The CDR3 loop spans 16 amino acids. The CDR3 bases are TGTGCCAGCAGTGAAGGCAATACAGGGGGAGCGGAGACCCAGTACTTC. This encodes CASSEGNTGGAETQYF.

V is TRBV10-3 and J is TRBJ2-1; 7 bases are shared with TRBD2. J was trimmed by 0 bases and V by 6 bases; bases with no gene match: 2. Germline V gene lookup returns CDR1 ENHRY and CDR2 SYGVKD. There are 14 residues in the CDR3. CDR3 protein: CAIRGTTSYNEQFF. For the CDR3, the DNA is TGTGCCATCAGAGGGACTACCTCCTACAATGAGCAGTTCTTC.

The sample holds one count of this clone. The CDR3 DNA sequence: TGTGCCAGTAGTATACGGGGGGCCACCGAAGCTTTCTTT. Translating it yields CASSIRGATEAFF. The chain uses TRBV19 and TRBJ1-1; perhaps TRBD1 as D (6 bases). The germline gives CDR1 LNHDA, CDR2 SQIVND (reference sequence). The CDR3 runs to 13 residues. Trimming cost V 2 bases and J 8 bases, with 12 bases left between them.

The table lists this clone with a count of one. This chain uses TRBV30 with TRBJ2-3; D is undetermined. The V gene lost 0 bases and the J gene lost 6 bases, with 13 bases spanning the gap. Germline V gives CDR1 GTSNPN, CDR2 SVGIG (reference sequence). The CDR3 spans 14 residues. The CDR3 sequence: CAWSVLQAGDTQYF. The DNA for the CDR3 is TGTGCCTGGAGTGTACTTCAGGCTGGGGATACGCAGTATTTT.

The chain joins TRBV5-1 to TRBJ2-2; perhaps TRBD1 as D (5 bases). Germline V gene sequence: CDR1 SGHRS, CDR2 YFSETQ. This CDR3 region has 15 residues. The V and J ends lost 0 bases and 0 bases respectively, with 6 bases between them. The CDR3 here is CASSLAGTNTGELFF. The CDR3 bases are TGCGCCAGCAGCTTGGCAGGGACGAACACCGGGGAGCTGTTTTTT.

The V call is TRBV4-3, the J call TRBJ1-1; TRBD1 might be the D (6 bases). Germline CDR1 is LGHNA and CDR2 is YSLEER. This CDR3 has 15 amino acids. Trimming stripped 1 base from V and 1 base from J, with 10 bases between. The CDR3 bases are TGCGCCAGCAGCCAAGGGCTGACAGGGAACACTGAAGCTTTCTTT. This sequence encodes CASSQGLTGNTEAFF.

This clone was detected a few times. The chain recombines TRBV5-4 with TRBJ1-1; 11 bases line up with TRBD1. The CDR3 length is 14 residues. V lost 5 bases, J lost 5 bases, and 5 bases stayed unmatched. CDR1 and CDR2 from the germline V gene are SGHNT and YYREEE (reference sequence). DNA of the CDR3: TGTGCCAGCAGATACGGACAGGGGGCTACTGAAGCTTTCTTT. It specifies CASRYGQGATEAFF.

The chain uses TRBV19 and TRBJ1-1, with D hard to call. The germline CDR1 and CDR2 sequences are LNHDA and SQIVND (reference sequence). The CDR3 length is 14 residues. Between the trimmed V and J ends, which lost 6 bases and 0 bases, there was a span of 11 bases. CDR3 region: CASRVQYMNTEAFF. In nucleotides, the CDR3 is TGTGCCAGTAGGGTCCAGTACATGAACACTGAAGCTTTCTTT.

A single count supports this clone. The genes are TRBV7-9 and TRBJ2-2, with D possibly being TRBD2 (6 bases). The CDR3 sequence is 14 residues long. Deletions cut 6 bases from V and 4 bases from J, with 12 bases between. Germline CDR1 is SEHNR and CDR2 is FQNEAQ (reference sequence). The CDR3 DNA reads as TGTGCCAGCAGTCCGGGACTGACCACCGGGGAGCTGTTTTTT. It translates to CASSPGLTTGELFF. Combining the CDR3 with reference TRBV7-9 and TRBJ2-2 gives the whole variable domain DTGVSQNPRHKITKRGQNVTFRCDPISEHNRLYWYRQTLGQGPEFLTYFQNEAQLEKSRLLSDRFSAERPKGSFSTLEIQRTEQGDSAMYLCASSPGLTTGELFFGEGSRLTVL.

This clone was observed a single time. The CDR3: CASSPKQGEAFF. CDR3 in DNA: TGTGCCAGCAGCCCTAAACAGGGTGAAGCTTTCTTT. V and J are TRBV6-5 and TRBJ1-1; possibly TRBD1 for D (6 bases). V was clipped by 6 bases and J by 7 bases, with 12 bases between them. CDR1 and CDR2 (germline): MNHEY, SVGAGI. The CDR3 has 12 residues.

V usage is TRBV30 and J usage is TRBJ2-7, with D maybe TRBD1 (6 bases). V gave up 5 bases and J gave up 4 bases, with 15 bases separating them. CDR1 is GTSNPN and CDR2 is SVGIG in the germline V gene (reference sequence). The CDR3 has 13 amino acids. Here the CDR3 reads CAWGRGQLYEQYF. DNA for the CDR3: TGTGCCTGGGGAAGGGGACAATTATACGAGCAGTACTTC.

The chain is built from TRBV6-1 and TRBJ1-2; D unresolved. The CDR3 runs 12 residues. V dropped 5 bases and J dropped 7 bases, with 11 bases sitting between them. Germline values: CDR1 MNHNS, CDR2 SASEGT. CDR3 DNA sequence: TGTGCCAGCAGTACCCGAACGAGTGGCTACACCTTC. Translating gives CASSTRTSGYTF.

The chain links TRBV12-5 to TRBJ2-3; possibly TRBD1 for D (6 bases). The germline gives CDR1 LGHNT, CDR2 FRNRAP. V lost 6 bases, J lost 2 bases, and 12 bases lay in between. The CDR3 runs to 14 residues. The CDR3 DNA reads TGTGCTAGTGGACCTGGACAGACCACAGATACGCAGTATTTT. Translating it yields CASGPGQTTDTQYF.

The J gene is TRBJ1-2, the V gene TRBV16; D remains unclear. Germline assignment: CDR1 KGHSY and CDR2 FQNENV. The ends were cut back, 1 base at V and 3 bases at J, with 9 bases in the middle. The CDR3 extends over 14 amino acids. The CDR3 sequence: CASSQFGIDYGYTF. The CDR3 nucleotides are TGTGCCAGCAGCCAATTTGGCATCGACTATGGCTACACCTTC.

V usage is TRBV14 and J usage is TRBJ2-1; no firm D call. Germline CDR1 and CDR2: SGHDN and FVKESK. V lost 0 bases and J lost 7, with 7 bases in between. This CDR3 has 13 residues. This chain's CDR3 is CASSQDRQNEQFF. CDR3 sequence (DNA): TGTGCCAGCAGCCAAGATCGCCAGAATGAGCAGTTCTTC.

The chain combines TRBV10-3 with TRBJ2-3; D is unclear. The CDR3 extends over 15 amino acids. The germline CDR1 and CDR2 sequences are ENHRY and SYGVKD. With 0 bases removed from V and 0 bases from J, the gap between germline ends came to 7 bases. CDR3 region: CAISESHTSTDTQYF. For the CDR3, the DNA is TGTGCCATCAGTGAGTCCCACACAAGCACAGATACGCAGTATTTT.

This clone was seen a handful of times. This chain connects TRBV7-2 to TRBJ1-1; D uncertain. The CDR3 has 13 residues. Trimming removed 2 bases from V and 4 bases from J, with 8 bases in between. CDR1 and CDR2 from the germline V gene are SGHTA and FQGNSA. The CDR3 nucleotides are TGTGCCAGCAGCTTAACCTGGGCCACTGAAGCTTTCTTT. This codes for CASSLTWATEAFF.

The sample holds a few counts of this clone. This chain connects TRBV4-1 to TRBJ1-4; D is unresolved. Germline CDR1 MGHRA, CDR2 YSYEKL. The CDR3 totals 16 residues. The ends were cut back, 5 bases at V and 0 bases at J, with 13 bases in the middle. The CDR3 loop reads CASSSPEGATNEKLFF. DNA for the CDR3: TGCGCCAGCAGCTCACCTGAGGGTGCAACTAATGAAAAACTGTTTTTT.

This chain links TRBV9 with TRBJ1-6; possible D gene TRBD1, 5 bases. CDR1 and CDR2 (germline): SGDLS, YYNGEE. The CDR3 is 14 residues long. Trimming took off 0 bases at V and 6 bases at J, with 7 bases between the two ends. The CDR3 region is CASSVGGGNSPLHF. The CDR3 DNA sequence: TGTGCCAGCAGCGTAGGGGGGGGTAATTCACCCCTCCACTTT.

This sequence joins TRBV12-5 and TRBJ2-5; 11 bases are a match to TRBD1. This CDR3 comprises 16 residues. Trimming at V came to 1 base and at J to 1 base, leaving 2 bases not matched to a gene. Germline values: CDR1 LGHNT, CDR2 FRNRAP. CDR3 DNA sequence: TGTGCTAGTGGTTTGGGGGACAGGGGGATCCAAGAGACCCAGTACTTC. This translates into CASGLGDRGIQETQYF.

The CDR3 spells CASSLAKDRISGNTIYF. DNA for the CDR3: TGTGCCAGCAGCTTGGCTAAGGACAGGATCTCTGGAAACACCATATATTTT. This chain uses TRBV5-4 with TRBJ1-3; 7 bases are shared with TRBD1. The CDR3 runs 17 residues. The ends lost 0 bases at V and 0 bases at J; junction bases unmatched: 6. From germline, CDR1 is SGHNT and CDR2 YYREEE (reference sequence).

The chain links TRBV2 to TRBJ2-5; unclear D gene. V lost 7 bases, J lost 4 bases, and 10 bases lay in between. Germline V gene lookup returns CDR1 SNHLY and CDR2 FYNNEI. CDR3 size: 12 residues. The CDR3 DNA follows: TGTGCCAGCAAAGAGAGGCGAGAGACCCAGTACTTC. This encodes CASKERRETQYF.